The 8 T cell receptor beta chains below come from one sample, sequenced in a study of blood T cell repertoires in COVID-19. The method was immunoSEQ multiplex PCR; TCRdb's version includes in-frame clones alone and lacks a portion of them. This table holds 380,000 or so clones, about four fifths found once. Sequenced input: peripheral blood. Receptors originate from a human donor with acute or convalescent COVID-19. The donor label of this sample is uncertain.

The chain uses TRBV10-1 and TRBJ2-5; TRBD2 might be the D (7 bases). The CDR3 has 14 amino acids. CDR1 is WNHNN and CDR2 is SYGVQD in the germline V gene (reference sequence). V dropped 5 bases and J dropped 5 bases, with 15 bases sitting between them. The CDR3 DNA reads TGCGCCAGCAGTCCTGCGGGGGCTAGGGAGACCCAGTACTTC. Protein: CASSPAGARETQYF.

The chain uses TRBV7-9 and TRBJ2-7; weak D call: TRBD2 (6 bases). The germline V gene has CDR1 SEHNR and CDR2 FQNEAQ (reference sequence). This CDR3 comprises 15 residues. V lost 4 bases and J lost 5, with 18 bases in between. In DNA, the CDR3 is TGTGCCAGCAGCTCTGGCGGGACTCCATCCGACGAGCAGTACTTC. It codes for CASSSGGTPSDEQYF.

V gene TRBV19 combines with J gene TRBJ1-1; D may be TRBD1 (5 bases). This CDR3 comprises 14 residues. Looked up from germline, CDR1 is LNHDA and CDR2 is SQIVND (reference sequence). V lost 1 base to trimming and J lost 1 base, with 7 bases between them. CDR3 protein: CASSIAGGNTEAFF. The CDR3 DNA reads TGTGCCAGTAGTATAGCCGGGGGGAACACTGAAGCTTTCTTT.

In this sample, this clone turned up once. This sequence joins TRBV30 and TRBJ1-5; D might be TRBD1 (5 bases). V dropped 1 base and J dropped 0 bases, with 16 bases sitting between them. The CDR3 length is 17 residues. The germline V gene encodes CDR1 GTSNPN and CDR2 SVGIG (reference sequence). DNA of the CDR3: TGTGCCTGGAGTGCCGGGACTCCTTTCATTAGCAATCAGCCCCAGCATTTT. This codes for CAWSAGTPFISNQPQHF.

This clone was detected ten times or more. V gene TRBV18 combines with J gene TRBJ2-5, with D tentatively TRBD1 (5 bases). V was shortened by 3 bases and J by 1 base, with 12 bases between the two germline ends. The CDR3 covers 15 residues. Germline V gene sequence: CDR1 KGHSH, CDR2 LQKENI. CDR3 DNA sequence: TGTGCCAGCTCACCTGAATCCAGGGTCCAAGAGACCCAGTACTTC. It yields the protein CASSPESRVQETQYF.

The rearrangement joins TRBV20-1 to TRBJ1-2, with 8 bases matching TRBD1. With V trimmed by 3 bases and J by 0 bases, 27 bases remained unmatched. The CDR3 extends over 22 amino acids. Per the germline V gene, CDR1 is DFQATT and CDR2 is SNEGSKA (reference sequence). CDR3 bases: TGCAGTGCTAGTGTCGCTAGGGACAGGAGAACTAGTAATAAGACCTCTAACTATGGCTACACCTTC. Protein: CSASVARDRRTSNKTSNYGYTF.

This chain's CDR3 is CASVPQGPQNYGYTF. In nucleotides, the CDR3 is TGTGCCAGCGTTCCGCAGGGGCCGCAGAACTATGGCTACACCTTC. V gene TRBV18 combines with J gene TRBJ1-2, with a weak D call TRBD1 (6 bases). The CDR3 consists of 15 residues. Trimming cost V 8 bases and J 2 bases, with 18 bases left between them. Germline V lookup: CDR1 KGHSH, CDR2 LQKENI.

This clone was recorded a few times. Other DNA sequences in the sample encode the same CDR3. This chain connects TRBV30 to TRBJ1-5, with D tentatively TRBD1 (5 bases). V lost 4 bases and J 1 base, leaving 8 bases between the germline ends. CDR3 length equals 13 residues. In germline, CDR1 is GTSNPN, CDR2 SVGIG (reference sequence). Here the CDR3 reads CAWNRGSNQPQHF. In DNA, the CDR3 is TGTGCCTGGAATAGGGGAAGCAATCAGCCCCAGCATTTT.